The 29 T cell receptor beta chains below come from one sample, sequenced in a study of blood T cells in healthy people across ages (dated by TCRdb to about 2015). Receptor libraries were prepared by 5' RACE. Instrument used: Illumina HiSeq 2500. A second PCR of roughly 6 to 12 cycles was performed with a sample-barcoded 5' primer and a J-beta primer mix. TCRdb ran its own pipeline on the public reads, namely fastp trimming at Q25 and MiXCR clone calling, and kept in-frame beta chains. Every distinct CDR3 protein forms one entry, paired with its most common genes and DNA. The table for this sample lists 720,000 or so distinct CDR3 sequences; roughly 41% of them were counted only once. The top ten clones comprise around 30% of the sample. Sequenced material: blood. These receptor sequences come from a man older than 75 in good health.

The chain recombines TRBV20-1 with TRBJ2-7; a weak D match, TRBD1 (5 bases). The V and J ends lost 6 bases and 6 bases respectively, with 18 bases between them. The CDR3 is 13 amino acids. In germline, CDR1 is DFQATT, CDR2 SNEGSKA (reference sequence). CDR3 protein: CSARFETESEQYF. The CDR3 coding sequence is TGCAGTGCCAGATTTGAGACAGAGTCCGAGCAGTACTTC.

The chain employs TRBV3-1 and TRBJ1-2; D is unresolved. The CDR3 contains 16 residues. Germline lookup yields CDR1 LGHDT and CDR2 YNNKEL (reference sequence). The V gene lost 4 bases and the J gene lost 7 bases, with 22 bases spanning the gap. The CDR3 reads CASSPTLGFTSGGYTF. In DNA form, the CDR3 reads TGTGCCAGCAGCCCCACACTCGGCTTCACATCGGGTGGCTACACCTTC. Full variable domain (rest looked up from reference TRBV3-1 and TRBJ1-2): DTAVSQTPKYLVTQMGNDKSIKCEQNLGHDTMYWYKQDSKKFLKIMFSYNNKELIINETVPNRFSPKSPDKAHLNLHINSLELGDSAVYFCASSPTLGFTSGGYTFGSGTRLTVV.

This chain links TRBV6-6 with TRBJ2-1; D tentatively reads TRBD1 or TRBD2 (6 bases each). The germline V and J ends were trimmed by 0 bases and 2 bases, with 8 bases remaining between them. CDR3 length: 15 amino acids. CDR1 is MNHNY and CDR2 is SVGAGI in the germline V gene (reference sequence). The CDR3 protein is CASSYSRGAYNEQFF. CDR3 nucleotide sequence: TGTGCCAGCAGTTACTCGAGGGGGGCCTACAATGAGCAGTTCTTC.

As DNA, the CDR3 is TGTGCCAGCAGTCCCGGACTAGCGGGGGGGTATATCAAAAATGAGCAGTTCTTC. This codes for CASSPGLAGGYIKNEQFF. The chain is built from TRBV6-1 and TRBJ2-1, with 15 bases fitting TRBD2. CDR3 length: 18 residues. Germline loops: CDR1 MNHNS, CDR2 SASEGT. The junction had 12 bases not matched to a gene; V was cut back by 5 bases and J by 7 bases.

This clonotype was recorded a few times. DNA for the CDR3: TGTGCCAGCAGGCAAGCGGGAGGGCCATATGATACGCAGTATTTT. Translation gives CASRQAGGPYDTQYF. J is TRBJ2-3 and V is TRBV27, with 10 bases lining up with TRBD2. J was trimmed by 6 bases and V by 6 bases; bases with no gene match: 9. Per germline, CDR1 MNHEY and CDR2 SMNVEV (reference sequence). There are 15 residues in the CDR3.

The rearrangement links TRBV20-1 to TRBJ1-2; D call uncertain. Trimming removed 6 bases from V and 5 bases from J, with 16 bases in between. This CDR3 has 13 amino acids. Germline V CDR1 and CDR2: DFQATT, SNEGSKA (reference sequence). For the CDR3, the DNA is TGCAGTGCCGCGCCCTCCTCCGGGTATGGCTACACCTTC. It translates to CSAAPSSGYGYTF.

Concerning this clonotype: An end of the junction differs from the germline gene, which may be a read error. This sequence joins TRBV7-8 and TRBJ2-5; D ambiguous. The J call may be wrong; the DNA end is better matched by TRBJ2-7. Germline loops: CDR1 SGHVS, CDR2 FQNEAQ. This CDR3 has 13 amino acids. CDR3 DNA sequence: TGTGCCAGTAGCTTAGATCCCCTCTCCGAGCAGTACTTC. Its protein is CASSLDPLSEQYF.

This clonotype appeared a few times. This rearrangement joins TRBV27 to TRBJ2-1, with 9 bases lining up with TRBD1. Trimming took 5 bases from V and 12 from J; bases not matched to a gene: 8. The CDR3 is made up of 13 amino acids. The V gene's germline CDR1 is MNHEY and CDR2 SMNVEV (reference sequence). The DNA for the CDR3 is TGTGCCAGCAGTCGTATGCCGGGACAGGGGCAGTTCTTC. It yields the protein CASSRMPGQGQFF.

This clonotype has more than one count but fewer than ten. The chain joins TRBV28 to TRBJ2-1; D might be TRBD2 (6 bases). The germline V gene has CDR1 MDHEN and CDR2 SYDVKM. The CDR3 runs 10 residues. The germline V and J ends were trimmed by 11 bases and 7 bases, with 9 bases remaining between them. This chain's CDR3 is CASRGNEQFF. CDR3 coding DNA: TGTGCCTCTCGGGGGAATGAGCAGTTCTTC.

Details on this clonotype: It may be a read error: a sequence one base away is much more abundant. The chain employs TRBV29-1 and TRBJ2-1; 10 bases line up with TRBD2. The assigned J gene may be wrong: the sequence end matches TRBJ2-7 better. Per germline, CDR1 SQVTM and CDR2 ANQGSEA. The CDR3 contains 18 residues. The CDR3 DNA sequence: TGCAGCGTTGATAGACTAGCGGGTATAACAAGCTCCTACAATGAGCAGTACTTC. Its protein is CSVDRLAGITSSYNEQYF.

This sequence joins TRBV5-1 and TRBJ2-5; tentatively, D is TRBD1 or TRBD2 (5 bases each). TRBJ2-7 matches the DNA end more closely, so the J call is doubtful. This CDR3 spans 15 amino acids. CDR1 and CDR2 (germline): SGHRS, YFSETQ. The CDR3 protein is CASSLGEGQGYEQYF. The CDR3 nucleotides are TGCGCCAGCAGCTTGGGCGAGGGCCAGGGTTACGAGCAGTACTTC.

The V and J genes are TRBV29-1 and TRBJ2-3; TRBD1 matches 9 bases. V gave up 3 bases and J gave up 2 bases; unmatched junction bases: 6. The CDR3 sequence is 15 residues long. Germline V gives CDR1 SQVTM, CDR2 ANQGSEA. This CDR3 reads CSVESDRGNTDTQYF. The CDR3 DNA sequence: TGCAGCGTTGAGTCGGACAGGGGCAACACAGATACGCAGTATTTT.

V and J are TRBV7-2 and TRBJ2-2; D is possibly TRBD1 (6 bases). V was trimmed by 7 bases and J by 5 bases, leaving 11 bases between them. Germline CDR1 SGHTA, CDR2 FQGNSA. CDR3 size: 13 residues. The CDR3 nucleotides read TGTGCCAGCAACAGGGTTTTTACCGGGGAGCTGTTTTTT. Encoded protein: CASNRVFTGELFF. The full variable domain, rest sourced from reference TRBV7-2 and TRBJ2-2, is GAGVSQSPSNKVTEKGKDVELRCDPISGHTALYWYRQSLGQGLEFLIYFQGNSAPDKSGLPSDRFSAERTGGSVSTLTIQRTQQEDSAVYLCASNRVFTGELFFGEGSRLTVL.

The chain is built from TRBV3-1 and TRBJ2-3; TRBD2 agrees at 10 bases. The V segment lost 5 bases and the J segment 7 bases; nucleotides outside the gene matches: 12. Germline CDR1 is LGHDT and CDR2 is YNNKEL (reference sequence). There are 16 residues in the CDR3. In nucleotides, the CDR3 is TGTGCCAGCAGCTCCCAAGCGCTAGCGGGAGCCAATACGCAGTATTTT. Its translation: CASSSQALAGANTQYF.

The chain carries TRBV20-1 and TRBJ1-2; possible D gene TRBD1, 6 bases. Germline V CDR1 and CDR2: DFQATT, SNEGSKA (reference sequence). This CDR3 contains 18 residues. The V end lost 2 bases, the J end lost 0 bases, and 22 bases lay between the germline ends. The CDR3: CSARPTAPDRTSNYGYTF. The CDR3 DNA follows: TGCAGTGCTAGACCAACCGCGCCTGACAGGACATCTAACTATGGCTACACCTTC.

This clonotype has at least ten counts. The rearrangement joins TRBV20-1 to TRBJ1-5, with TRBD1 matching over 7 bases. The V gene's germline CDR1 is DFQATT and CDR2 SNEGSKA (reference sequence). There are 16 residues in the CDR3. With 5 bases clipped from V and 0 bases from J, the junction kept 10 bases outside the gene matches. CDR3 protein: CSAGQTGVGSNQPQHF. In nucleotides, the CDR3 is TGCAGTGCTGGACAAACAGGGGTCGGTAGCAATCAGCCCCAGCATTTT.

About this clonotype: A much bigger clone sits one base away, suggesting this may be a read error. The DNA for the CDR3 is TGCAGCTTTGATGGACAGGGGTTCTACGAGCAGTACTTC. Its protein product is CSFDGQGFYEQYF. The J gene is TRBJ2-7, the V gene TRBV29-1; TRBD1 agrees at 9 bases. Germline V lookup: CDR1 SQVTM, CDR2 ANQGSEA. CDR3 length equals 13 residues.

V and J are TRBV11-3 and TRBJ2-3; D might be TRBD1 or TRBD2, each matching 5 bases. Trimming took off 4 bases at V and 0 bases at J, with 11 bases between the two ends. The germline CDR1 and CDR2 sequences are SGHNT and YENEEA. The CDR3 runs 15 residues. The CDR3 loop is CASSSGTDSTDTQYF. The CDR3 nucleotides read TGTGCCAGCAGCTCCGGGACGGATAGCACAGATACGCAGTATTTT. Based on the CDR3 plus reference TRBV11-3 and TRBJ2-3, the full variable domain is EAGVVQSPRYKIIEKKQPVAFWCNPISGHNTLYWYLQNLGQGPELLIRYENEEAVDDSQLPKDRFSAERLKGVDSTLKIQPAELGDSAVYLCASSSGTDSTDTQYFGPGTRLTVL.

This clonotype has just a few counts. This chain connects TRBV11-3 to TRBJ2-5; D ambiguous. The germline V gene has CDR1 SGHNT and CDR2 YENEEA. V dropped 5 bases and J dropped 2 bases, with 18 bases sitting between them. The CDR3 sequence is 16 residues long. The CDR3 reads CASSLKGSGSQETQYF. The DNA for the CDR3 is TGTGCCAGCAGCCTCAAAGGATCCGGGTCTCAAGAGACCCAGTACTTC.

The chain is built from TRBV6-2 or TRBV6-3 and TRBJ1-2; TRBD1 is a possible D gene (6 bases). Germline CDR1 and CDR2: MNHEY and SVGEGT. Trimming shortened V by 4 bases and J by 0 bases, and 9 bases separated the two germline ends. The CDR3 consists of 14 residues. CDR3 sequence (DNA): TGTGCCAGCAGTTCGACAGGCCCTAACTATGGCTACACCTTC. Amino acids: CASSSTGPNYGYTF.

At least ten counts were recorded for this clonotype. V and J are TRBV29-1 and TRBJ2-1, with D possibly TRBD1 on 5 matching bases. The germline V and J ends were trimmed by 8 bases and 6 bases, with 14 bases remaining between them. There are 12 residues in the CDR3. The V gene's germline CDR1 is SQVTM and CDR2 ANQGSEA. DNA of the CDR3: TGCAGCCTCTTAAACCAGGGCAATGAGCAGTTCTTC. Its protein is CSLLNQGNEQFF.

This clonotype has ten or more counts. The J gene is TRBJ1-6, the V gene TRBV27; D gene unclear. The CDR3 runs to 15 residues. Trimming shortened V by 2 bases and J by 5 bases, and 10 bases separated the two germline ends. Per germline, CDR1 MNHEY and CDR2 SMNVEV (reference sequence). The CDR3 is CASSLVHSDNSPLHF. Written as DNA, the CDR3 is TGTGCCAGCAGTTTAGTTCATTCGGATAATTCACCCCTCCACTTT.

V usage is TRBV6-4 and J usage is TRBJ1-1; D possibly corresponds to TRBD1 (5 bases). This CDR3 comprises 14 residues. Trimming took 7 bases from V and 1 from J, leaving 13 bases between them. Germline values: CDR1 MRHNA, CDR2 SNTAGT. CDR3 loop: CASKQEGANTEAFF. The CDR3 DNA follows: TGTGCCAGCAAACAGGAGGGAGCGAACACTGAAGCTTTCTTT.

The chain carries TRBV20-1 and TRBJ2-5; TRBD2 is a possible D gene (5 bases). The germline V gene encodes CDR1 DFQATT and CDR2 SNEGSKA (reference sequence). V lost 3 bases to trimming and J lost 5 bases, with 10 bases between them. The CDR3 contains 12 residues. CDR3 sequence reads: CSASLRGETQYF. CDR3 DNA: TGCAGTGCTAGTCTGAGAGGGGAGACCCAGTACTTC.

The rearrangement joins TRBV12-3 or TRBV12-4 to TRBJ2-5; 9 nucleotides match TRBD2. The DNA end favors TRBJ2-7, so the J call may be wrong. This CDR3 spans 14 amino acids. Here the CDR3 DNA reads TGTGCCAGCAGTTTAATGGCGGGGGGGTACGAGCAGTACTTC. This encodes CASSLMAGGYEQYF.

This sequence joins TRBV7-9 and TRBJ2-5, with 7 positions matching TRBD1. Germline V gives CDR1 SEHNR, CDR2 FQNEAQ (reference sequence). Trimming at V came to 4 bases and at J to 1 base, leaving 12 bases not matched to a gene. The CDR3 is made up of 17 amino acids. The CDR3 bases are TGTGCCAGCAGCTACGGACAGGTCAGGATACTCCAAGAGACCCAGTACTTC. Protein: CASSYGQVRILQETQYF.

This clonotype has just a few counts. The J gene is TRBJ1-4, the V gene TRBV4-2; D gene uncertain. This CDR3 is 13 amino acids long. V was cut by 6 bases and J by 8 bases, with 13 bases left in between. The germline V gene encodes CDR1 LGHNA and CDR2 YNFKEQ. CDR3 DNA sequence: TGTGCCAGCAGTCCCGAGGGAGCCGAAAAACTGTTTTTT. Translated: CASSPEGAEKLFF.

Comments on this clonotype: A read error may explain this, as a much larger clone is one base away. V and J are TRBV5-1 and TRBJ2-7; D is possibly TRBD1 (6 bases). V was clipped by 1 base and J by 3 bases, with 11 bases between them. This CDR3 region has 14 residues. Germline CDR1 and CDR2: SGHRS and YFSETQ. The CDR3 bases are TGCGCCAGCAGCTTGAGTACAGGGAACTACGAGCAGTACTTC. It encodes CASSLSTGNYEQYF.

V and J are TRBV9 and TRBJ2-1; 9 nucleotides line up with TRBD2. Trimming took 0 bases from V and 7 from J; bases not matched to a gene: 8. This CDR3 has 16 amino acids. Per germline, CDR1 SGDLS and CDR2 YYNGEE. The CDR3 region is CASSVVSTSGRNEQFF. As DNA, the CDR3 is TGTGCCAGCAGCGTAGTAAGCACTAGCGGGCGTAATGAGCAGTTCTTC. Full variable domain (missing parts from reference TRBV9 and TRBJ2-1): DSGVTQTPKHLITATGQRVTLRCSPRSGDLSVYWYQQSLDQGLQFLIQYYNGEERAKGNILERFSAQQFPDLHSELNLSSLELGDSALYFCASSVVSTSGRNEQFFGPGTRLTVL.